The next 31 T cell receptor beta chains were all read from a single sample in a study of shared clonotypes between healthy human individuals. Some clones are missing from TCRdb's copy, which holds only in-frame ones; the method was immunoSEQ multiplex PCR. Here the sample spans over a million clones, 98% being singletons. The source material was naive CD4+ T cells sorted from blood. Noted subset: CD45RA+ positively selected. All receptors derive from a man aged 25 to 40 in good health.

The chain joins TRBV6-6 to TRBJ2-7, with D maybe TRBD2 (6 bases). Trimming pared 6 bases from V and 3 bases from J, leaving 18 bases between. CDR3 size: 15 residues. The germline V gene encodes CDR1 MNHNY and CDR2 SVGAGI (reference sequence). CDR3 DNA: TGTGCCAGCAGCCTGACCACTACTAGCCGCTACGAGCAGTACTTC. Translation gives CASSLTTTSRYEQYF.

This chain uses TRBV7-2 with TRBJ2-5; 7 bases fit TRBD1. With 5 bases clipped from V and 3 bases from J, the junction kept 3 bases outside the gene matches. The CDR3 consists of 13 residues. Germline V gives CDR1 SGHTA, CDR2 FQGNSA. The CDR3 loop reads CASSRGQEETQYF. CDR3 nucleotides: TGTGCCAGCAGCCGAGGACAGGAAGAGACCCAGTACTTC.

The chain joins TRBV18 to TRBJ2-2; 10 bases agree with TRBD1. The CDR3 has 17 residues. Germline CDR1 is KGHSH and CDR2 is LQKENI. V lost 3 bases, J lost 5 bases, and 9 bases stayed unmatched. The CDR3 protein is CASSPTRPGQGTGELFF. Written as DNA, the CDR3 is TGTGCCAGCTCACCTACACGGCCGGGACAGGGGACCGGGGAGCTGTTTTTT.

The rearrangement uses TRBV7-2 and TRBJ2-5, with D uncertain. There are 17 residues in the CDR3. Per the germline V gene, CDR1 is SGHTA and CDR2 is FQGNSA. V was pared by 0 bases and J by 5 bases, with 19 bases between. For the CDR3, the DNA is TGTGCCAGCAGCTTAGCGACTCGGTGGGCGGTAGGGGAGACCCAGTACTTC. Translated, it gives CASSLATRWAVGETQYF.

The chain carries TRBV19 and TRBJ1-5; possibly TRBD1 for D (5 bases). The V and J ends lost 3 bases and 2 bases respectively, with 14 bases between them. There are 16 residues in the CDR3. The germline CDR1 and CDR2 sequences are LNHDA and SQIVND (reference sequence). The CDR3 is CASSIRQGGGNQPQHF. As DNA, the CDR3 is TGTGCCAGTAGTATCCGGCAGGGAGGGGGCAATCAGCCCCAGCATTTT.

The V call is TRBV7-2, the J call TRBJ1-3; no reliable D call. Trimming took off 3 bases at V and 3 bases at J, with 9 bases between the two ends. The CDR3 sequence is 14 residues long. Germline CDR1 is SGHTA and CDR2 is FQGNSA. DNA for the CDR3: TGTGCCAGCAGCTTGGGCATCCTTGGAAACACCATATATTTT. The encoded protein is CASSLGILGNTIYF.

The chain has TRBV18 and TRBJ2-7; no firm D call. V gave up 2 bases and J gave up 1 base, with 6 bases separating them. CDR3 size: 13 residues. CDR1 is KGHSH, CDR2 LQKENI, per germline. The CDR3 is CASSPSHSYEQYF. In nucleotides, the CDR3 is TGTGCCAGCTCACCAAGTCATTCCTACGAGCAGTACTTC.

V gene TRBV7-6 combines with J gene TRBJ2-7; 9 positions agree with TRBD2. This CDR3 comprises 17 residues. Trimming at V came to 0 bases and at J to 3 bases, leaving 9 bases not matched to a gene. The V gene's germline CDR1 is SGHVS and CDR2 FNYEAQ. DNA for the CDR3: TGTGCCAGCAGCTTAGCTAGCCTAGCGGGATCTAACTACGAGCAGTACTTC. Its translation is CASSLASLAGSNYEQYF.

This clone appeared once. V is TRBV19 and J is TRBJ2-1; the D gene is possibly TRBD1 (5 bases). Germline V gives CDR1 LNHDA, CDR2 SQIVND (reference sequence). The length of the CDR3 is 16 residues. V dropped 5 bases and J dropped 6 bases, with 20 bases sitting between them. The CDR3 region has the DNA TGTGCCAGTAGTCGACCCTGGGGCGGCTGGGGCAATGAGCAGTTCTTC. Protein: CASSRPWGGWGNEQFF.

The V and J genes are TRBV7-9 and TRBJ2-3; 7 bases fit TRBD1. The CDR3 has 14 residues. Germline V CDR1 and CDR2: SEHNR, FQNEAQ (reference sequence). V was clipped by 4 bases and J by 3 bases; unmatched bases: 4. The DNA for the CDR3 is TGTGCCAGCAGCTACAGGGGTTTAACAGATACGCAGTATTTT. The encoded protein is CASSYRGLTDTQYF.

The rearrangement joins TRBV16 to TRBJ2-1; D is ambiguous. The CDR3 consists of 12 residues. The germline V gene has CDR1 KGHSY and CDR2 FQNENV. Trimming removed 5 bases at V and 4 bases at J, with 6 bases between. The CDR3 sequence: CASSLRYNEQFF. The CDR3 DNA reads as TGTGCCAGCAGCTTACGGTACAATGAGCAGTTCTTC.

The chain uses TRBV11-2 and TRBJ2-7; 9 nucleotides match TRBD1. CDR1 is SGHAT and CDR2 is FQNNGV in the germline V gene. The J segment lost 2 bases and the V segment lost 1 base, leaving 3 bases of the junction unmatched. There are 15 residues in the CDR3. CDR3: CASSLGTGVTYEQYF. The CDR3 DNA sequence: TGTGCCAGCAGCTTAGGGACAGGGGTCACCTACGAGCAGTACTTC.

This chain joins TRBV30 and TRBJ1-1; D call uncertain. The CDR3 loop spans 14 amino acids. Trimming took off 1 base at V and 4 bases at J, with 13 bases between the two ends. The germline CDR1 and CDR2 sequences are GTSNPN and SVGIG (reference sequence). CDR3 amino acids: CAWSAKVGGTEAFF. CDR3 sequence (DNA): TGTGCCTGGAGTGCTAAGGTGGGAGGCACTGAAGCTTTCTTT.

This clone is a singleton in its sample. The gene calls are TRBV5-1 and TRBJ2-1, with TRBD2 identical over 8 bases. This CDR3 has 18 residues. V lost 0 bases to trimming and J lost 4 bases; unmatched junction nucleotides: 12. Germline V lookup: CDR1 SGHRS, CDR2 YFSETQ. The CDR3 sequence: CASSLALSGGIGYNEQFF. CDR3 DNA sequence: TGCGCCAGCAGCTTGGCTTTGTCGGGAGGGATTGGTTACAATGAGCAGTTCTTC.

The chain recombines TRBV19 with TRBJ2-7; weak D call: TRBD2 (6 bases). Looked up from germline, CDR1 is LNHDA and CDR2 is SQIVND (reference sequence). The CDR3 consists of 14 residues. V was pared by 7 bases and J by 5 bases, with 18 bases between. The CDR3 loop reads CASTTGGPLDEQYF. The CDR3 nucleotides read TGTGCCAGTACCACCGGGGGACCATTGGACGAGCAGTACTTC.

The chain is built from TRBV5-4 and TRBJ2-7; 13 bases match TRBD2. The germline V gene has CDR1 SGHNT and CDR2 YYREEE (reference sequence). After removal of 9 bases from V and 6 bases from J, the junction contained 9 bases not matched to a gene. The CDR3 runs to 14 residues. The CDR3 DNA sequence: TGTGCCACCTCAACTAGCGGGAGGGCCTCCGAGCAGTACTTC. Translating gives CATSTSGRASEQYF.

The chain joins TRBV11-3 to TRBJ2-7; D is unclear. The germline CDR1 and CDR2 sequences are SGHNT and YENEEA. The CDR3 has 15 residues. V lost 1 base, J lost 0 bases, and 10 bases lay in between. The CDR3 DNA sequence: TGTGCCAGCAGCTTAGGCGGTCATAGCTCCTACGAGCAGTACTTC. Encoded protein: CASSLGGHSSYEQYF.

This sequence joins TRBV30 and TRBJ1-5, with D possibly being TRBD1 (5 bases). The germline CDR1 and CDR2 sequences are GTSNPN and SVGIG (reference sequence). Between the trimmed V and J ends, which lost 1 base and 0 bases, there was a span of 16 bases. CDR3 length equals 17 residues. The CDR3: CAWSGGVLHHSNQPQHF. The DNA of the CDR3 is TGTGCCTGGAGTGGAGGGGTATTGCACCATAGCAATCAGCCCCAGCATTTT.

The rearrangement links TRBV7-9 to TRBJ2-1; 11 bases are shared with TRBD1. CDR3 length equals 14 residues. Losses at the gene ends were 5 bases for V and 9 bases for J; bases not matched to a gene: 6. Per germline, CDR1 SEHNR and CDR2 FQNEAQ (reference sequence). CDR3 in DNA: TGTGCCAGCAGCGAACGGACAGGGGGCAGTGAGCAGTTCTTC. It yields the protein CASSERTGGSEQFF. Full variable domain (remainder filled in from reference TRBV7-9 and TRBJ2-1): DTGVSQNPRHKITKRGQNVTFRCDPISEHNRLYWYRQTLGQGPEFLTYFQNEAQLEKSRLLSDRFSAERPKGSFSTLEIQRTEQGDSAMYLCASSERTGGSEQFFGPGTRLTVL.

The V call is TRBV7-6, the J call TRBJ2-7; 9 nucleotides match TRBD1. Per germline, CDR1 SGHVS and CDR2 FNYEAQ. The V gene end was trimmed by 2 bases and the J gene end by 5 bases; junction bases not matched to a gene: 10. The CDR3 extends over 16 amino acids. The CDR3 here is CASSLSPGQGIDEQYF. For the CDR3, the DNA is TGTGCCAGCAGCTTATCCCCGGGACAGGGAATCGACGAGCAGTACTTC.

This chain connects TRBV6-1 to TRBJ2-3; 7 bases fit TRBD2. Germline assignment: CDR1 MNHNS and CDR2 SASEGT. The CDR3 sequence is 16 residues long. V shed 5 bases, J shed 3 bases, and the junction held 11 bases outside the gene matches. The CDR3 sequence: CASSQGLGGTTDTQYF. The CDR3 nucleotides read TGTGCCAGCAGTCAAGGACTAGGAGGGACTACAGATACGCAGTATTTT.

V is TRBV28 and J is TRBJ2-1, with TRBD2 as a possible D gene (5 bases). The V and J ends lost 5 bases and 5 bases respectively, with 16 bases between them. The CDR3 loop spans 15 amino acids. The germline gives CDR1 MDHEN, CDR2 SYDVKM. DNA for the CDR3: TGTGCCAGCAGTCCCCTAAGGACTTCAAACAATGAGCAGTTCTTC. It yields the protein CASSPLRTSNNEQFF.

The chain is built from TRBV27 and TRBJ2-7; TRBD1 matches 8 bases. The CDR3 extends over 18 amino acids. The J segment lost 3 bases and the V segment lost 5 bases, leaving 18 bases of the junction unmatched. Germline lookup yields CDR1 MNHEY and CDR2 SMNVEV (reference sequence). DNA of the CDR3: TGTGCCAGCAGTCACGTTGAGAGAAGGGACAGGAATTACTACGAGCAGTACTTC. It yields the protein CASSHVERRDRNYYEQYF.

This chain connects TRBV5-1 to TRBJ1-1; D is unclear. Germline V gives CDR1 SGHRS, CDR2 YFSETQ. Trimming left V 4 bases short and J 0 bases short, with 10 bases between. This CDR3 is built from 14 residues. CDR3 DNA: TGCGCCAGCAGCCACCGGGTTATGAACACTGAAGCTTTCTTT. Protein product: CASSHRVMNTEAFF.

This clone has a single count. V is TRBV7-9 and J is TRBJ2-7; TRBD2 aligns across 11 bases. The CDR3 runs 13 residues. After removal of 6 bases from V and 4 bases from J, the junction contained 2 bases not matched to a gene. The germline V gene encodes CDR1 SEHNR and CDR2 FQNEAQ (reference sequence). CDR3 residues: CASRTSGMYEQYF. CDR3 DNA: TGTGCCAGCAGGACTAGCGGGATGTACGAGCAGTACTTC.

V and J are TRBV5-4 and TRBJ2-2; 7 nucleotides align to TRBD2. V was clipped by 3 bases and J by 7 bases; unmatched bases: 9. Germline CDR1 is SGHNT and CDR2 is YYREEE (reference sequence). CDR3 length: 15 amino acids. In nucleotides, the CDR3 is TGTGCCAGCAGCTCCAGGGAGGGCTACGGCGGGGAGCTGTTTTTT. Amino acids: CASSSREGYGGELFF.

The rearrangement uses TRBV30 and TRBJ2-7; 9 bases are a match to TRBD1. Germline V gene sequence: CDR1 GTSNPN, CDR2 SVGIG (reference sequence). V lost 3 bases and J lost 4; bases outside the gene matches: 7. This CDR3 spans 14 amino acids. CDR3 DNA: TGTGCCTGGAGGATGGACAGGGGTTCGTACGAGCAGTACTTC. This encodes CAWRMDRGSYEQYF.

This chain uses TRBV5-1 with TRBJ1-3; no reliable D call. The V end lost 1 base, the J end lost 7 bases, and 9 bases lay between the germline ends. Germline V gene data show CDR1 as SGHRS and CDR2 as YFSETQ. The CDR3 contains 13 residues. CDR3 sequence reads: CASSLSVSNTIYF. The DNA of the CDR3 is TGCGCCAGCAGCTTGTCAGTGTCGAACACCATATATTTT.

This sequence joins TRBV4-1 and TRBJ1-2; 7 bases agree with TRBD1. This CDR3 comprises 15 residues. V was pared by 5 bases and J by 4 bases, with 10 bases of the junction left unmatched. The germline V gene encodes CDR1 MGHRA and CDR2 YSYEKL. CDR3 nucleotide sequence: TGCGCCAGCAGCGCCGGGACAGCACTAACCTATGGCTACACCTTC. Its translation: CASSAGTALTYGYTF.

The table lists this clone with a count of one. The V call is TRBV2, the J call TRBJ2-1; tentative D call: TRBD2 (5 bases). The CDR3 sequence is 13 residues long. Between the trimmed V and J ends, which lost 2 bases and 9 bases, there was a span of 11 bases. Germline V lookup: CDR1 SNHLY, CDR2 FYNNEI. The CDR3, as DNA: TGTGCCAGCAGTGAACCCCGGGGTGGTGAGCAGTTCTTC. Protein product: CASSEPRGGEQFF. Looking up the rest from reference TRBV2 and TRBJ2-1 gives the full variable domain: EPEVTQTPSHQVTQMGQEVILRCVPISNHLYFYWYRQILGQKVEFLVSFYNNEISEKSEIFDDQFSVERPDGSNFTLKIRSTKLEDSAMYFCASSEPRGGEQFFGPGTRLTVL.

To note about this clone: The sample contains more than one DNA sequence encoding this CDR3. The chain carries TRBV7-2 and TRBJ2-7; 13 bases align to TRBD2. The germline CDR1 and CDR2 sequences are SGHTA and FQGNSA. The CDR3 runs to 16 residues. The trim removed 1 base at V and 4 bases at J, leaving 4 bases unmatched. The CDR3 DNA reads as TGTGCCAGCAGCTTAGGTGGGACTAGCGGGATATACGAGCAGTACTTC. This gives the protein CASSLGGTSGIYEQYF.